Listed below are T cell receptor beta chains from one sample, sequenced in a study of T cell repertoires in cytomegalovirus infection. MiXCR was run by TCRdb on the reads, yielding one entry per CDR3 protein. This sample has hundreds of thousands of distinct CDR3 sequences, with approximately 32% found just once. The sequencing sample was made of PBMCs. These receptors were taken from a human donor in good health (CMV status not recorded). Some clones in this sample may be carry-over from other donors' samples. Each CDR3 is given with its conserved first and last residue. The D gene is left open where the match is weak. The size of a clone is reported for some rows only, either as once, few or many, or as a class for expanded clones.

>TRBV6-1|TRBD2|-|TRBJ2-4
TGTGCCAGCAGTGAAGTGGGCGGGGGAAACATTCAGTACTTC
CASSEVGGGNIQYF
>TRBV7-6|TRBD2|many|TRBJ2-1
TGTGCCAGCAGCGCTTGGGGCCTTACTAGCGGGGGGCCTGGCGAGCAGTTCTTC
CASSAWGLTSGGPGEQFF
>TRBV24-1|-|-|TRBJ2-7
TGTGCCACCAGTGATAAAACAGTTACCTACGAGCAGTACTTC
CATSDKTVTYEQYF
>TRBV11-2|TRBD2|many|TRBJ2-1
TGTGCCAGCAGCTTAGCGGGGGGAGGTATTGAGCAGTTCTTC
CASSLAGGGIEQFF
>TRBV5-6|TRBD1|few|TRBJ1-1
TGTGCCAGCAGCGTATGGGACAGGCCGAACACTGAAGCTTTCTTT
CASSVWDRPNTEAFF
>TRBV6-5|-|few|TRBJ1-2
TGTGCCACCTTGGCCGTACGGAGTACTAACTATGGCTACACCTTC
CATLAVRSTNYGYTF
>TRBV12-3/TRBV12-4|-|-|TRBJ1-1
TGTGCCAGCAGACCCGTCCTGAACGCTGAAGCTTTCTTT
CASRPVLNAEAFF
>TRBV6-2/TRBV6-3|-|few|TRBJ2-7
TGTGCCACCGCACAGGGGAGGAACGAGCAGTACTTC
CATAQGRNEQYF
>TRBV7-9|TRBD2|few|TRBJ2-7
TGTGCCAGCAGCTCCTCAACCGGACTAGCGGGGGCCTACGAGCAGTACTTC
CASSSSTGLAGAYEQYF
>TRBV11-2|-|-|TRBJ2-5
TGTGCCAGCAGCCTCCGGGACCCCCTTCAACGGGAGACCCAGTACTTC
CASSLRDPLQRETQYF
>TRBV6-2/TRBV6-3|-|-|TRBJ1-2
TGTGCCAGCAGTTACCCCAGGACGGACAGCCGCGCTAACTATGGCTACACCTTC
CASSYPRTDSRANYGYTF
>TRBV7-4|-|-|TRBJ2-3
TGTGCCAGCAGCATCCGACAGTCAGATACGCAGTATTTT
CASSIRQSDTQYF
>TRBV7-8|-|-|TRBJ2-1
TGTGCCAGCAGCTCCCGGGACGGTTCCAATGAGCAGTTCTTC
CASSSRDGSNEQFF
>TRBV12-3/TRBV12-4|-|many|TRBJ1-2
TGTGCCAGCAGTCTCAGGGATGGCTACACCTTC
CASSLRDGYTF
>TRBV7-2|TRBD1|few|TRBJ1-1
TGTGCCAGCAGCTTAGGGACAGGGTGGAACACTGAAGCTTTCTTT
CASSLGTGWNTEAFF
>TRBV5-1|-|once|TRBJ1-2
TGCGCCAGCAGCTTGGTTTCTGCGGAATATGGCTACACCTTC
CASSLVSAEYGYTF
>TRBV12-3/TRBV12-4|-|few|TRBJ1-2
TGTGCCAGCAGTCCAAAGGGGGTGCCCCGGACAAACTATGGCTACACCTTC
CASSPKGVPRTNYGYTF
>TRBV20-1|-|few|TRBJ2-7
TGCAGTGCTAGAGGGTGGGAGTCCTACGAGCAGTACTTC
CSARGWESYEQYF
>TRBV12-3/TRBV12-4|-|many|TRBJ1-1
TGTGCCAGCAGTTTAGCGTCTCGGGGTCGAGAAGCTTTCTTT
CASSLASRGREAFF
>TRBV5-4|-|-|TRBJ1-3
TGTGCCAGCAGCTTGGAGGCAGGCCGAGGGAACACCATATATTTT
CASSLEAGRGNTIYF
>TRBV11-2|-|many|TRBJ1-5
TGTGCCAGCAGCTTAGAAGGACATAGCAATCAGCCCCAGCATTTT
CASSLEGHSNQPQHF
>TRBV2|-|-|TRBJ1-2
TGTGCCAGCAGTGAACGACTAGTCTATGGCTACACCTTC
CASSERLVYGYTF
>TRBV12-3/TRBV12-4|TRBD2|-|TRBJ2-1
TGTGCCAGCAGTTGGACTAGCGGGGACAATGAGCAGTTCTTC
CASSWTSGDNEQFF
>TRBV7-4|-|-|TRBJ2-5
TGTGCCAGCAGCTCAGTCCCCGCGGGGAAAGAGACCCAGTACTTC
CASSSVPAGKETQYF
>TRBV15|-|few|TRBJ1-1
TGTGCCACCAGGGTGCCGGACCGTCCTGAAGCTTTCTTT
CATRVPDRPEAFF
>TRBV28|-|many|TRBJ1-6
TGTGCCAGCAGTTGGGCTGCGAGGGCCTCCTATAATTCACCCCTCCACTTT
CASSWAARASYNSPLHF
>TRBV27|TRBD1|-|TRBJ1-1
TGTGCCAGCAGTACAGGACAGGGCAAGGACACTGAAGCTTTCTTT
CASSTGQGKDTEAFF
>TRBV7-6|-|-|TRBJ1-1
TGTGCCAGCAGCTTTCCCACCTTCATGAACACTGAAGCTTTCTTT
CASSFPTFMNTEAFF
>TRBV12-3/TRBV12-4|-|-|TRBJ1-1
TGTGCCAGCAGTCCCCAATCGAGAACTGAAGCTTTCTTT
CASSPQSRTEAFF
>TRBV27|-|-|TRBJ2-7
TGTGCCAGCAGTCCATATATCGGACAGATCTCCTACGAGCAGTACTTC
CASSPYIGQISYEQYF
>TRBV7-2|TRBD2|many|TRBJ2-1
TGTGCCAGCAGCTCTCAAGCGGGGGCCACCTACAATGAGCAGTTCTTC
CASSSQAGATYNEQFF
>TRBV6-4|-|-|TRBJ1-1
TGTGCCAGCAGTGCCGGGTTCAACACTGAAGCTTTCTTT
CASSAGFNTEAFF
>TRBV7-7|TRBD2|-|TRBJ2-5
TGTGCCAGCAGATCCATCGCGGGGGGCCAAGAGACCCAGTACTTC
CASRSIAGGQETQYF
>TRBV7-2|-|many|TRBJ2-7
TGTGCCAGCAGCTTACAGAAACTCTACGAGCAGTACTTC
CASSLQKLYEQYF
>TRBV11-2|-|few|TRBJ2-2
TGTGCCAGCAGCTTAGATTGGGGGGCCACCGGGGAGCTGTTTTTT
CASSLDWGATGELFF
>TRBV6-5|-|-|TRBJ1-1
TGTGCCAGCAGTTACGGGGGGCCTGAAGCTTTCTTT
CASSYGGPEAFF
>TRBV10-3|TRBD1|few|TRBJ2-1
TGTGCCATCAGTGACCAGGGACAGGGGTCTTACAATGAGCAGTTCTTC
CAISDQGQGSYNEQFF
>TRBV7-2|-|many|TRBJ2-2
TGTGCCAGCAGCTTATTTCCCGGGGAGCTGTTTTTT
CASSLFPGELFF
>TRBV20-1|-|-|TRBJ1-5
TGCAGTGCTATGGATAATCAGCCCCAGCATTTT
CSAMDNQPQHF
>TRBV7-2|-|-|TRBJ2-4
TGTGCCAGCAGCCCACCCCCGCTAGCCAAAAACATTCAGTACTTC
CASSPPPLAKNIQYF
>TRBV4-1|-|few|TRBJ2-6
TGCGCCAGCAGCCAAGATGCCGGAGCCTCTGGGGCCAACGTCCTGACTTTC
CASSQDAGASGANVLTF
>TRBV20-1|TRBD1|once|TRBJ1-2
TGCAGTTCCCCCATGGGAAACAGGGGGCGAAACTATGGCTACACCTTC
CSSPMGNRGRNYGYTF